This T cell receptor (beta chain) was sequenced during a study of cytomegalovirus exposure and HLA in healthy donors. Method: immunoSEQ multiplex PCR; TCRdb's copy keeps in-frame clones and lacks some. Among about 130,000 clones listed, around 95% were seen once. Germline trimming cut 3 bases from V and 5 bases from J; bases unmatched to any gene: 5. Germline CDR1 is MDHEN and CDR2 is SYDVKM. The CDR3 runs to 14 residues. Input material: PBMCs. The chain combines TRBV28 with TRBJ2-7; 9 bases map to TRBD2. The TCR sequence derives from a man between 18 and 35 years old in good health and CMV-seronegative. CDR3 DNA sequence: TGTGCCAGCAGTTTCGGACTAGCGTTTAACGAGCAGTACTTC. Protein product: CASSFGLAFNEQYF.